In this sample, the clone carrying this T cell receptor beta chain turned up many times. The sample originates from a study of T cells in Graves' hyperthyroidism and ophthalmopathy. RNA transcripts gave rise to amplified TCR beta CDR3 regions. HTBI primers were the set used in a first-round RT-PCR of the TCR CDR3. Via MiXCR, TCRdb re-called the multiplex PCR reads, giving one row per CDR3 protein. The table records more than 500,000 distinct CDR3 sequences, 15% to 20% of them present only once. The CDR3 has 15 amino acids. Looked up from germline, CDR1 is SGHNT and CDR2 is YENEEA. Trimming cost V 0 bases and J 9 bases, with 15 bases left between them.

The clonotype comes from a woman in her twenties or thirties with Graves' ophthalmopathy. The chain carries TRBV11-3 and TRBJ2-1, with a weak D call TRBD2 (7 bases). The sample consisted of blood. The CDR3, as DNA: TGTGCCAGCAGCTTAGAAATAGGGGGGGGCGGTGAGCAGTTCTTC. Translating gives CASSLEIGGGGEQFF.